The entry below gives a single T cell receptor beta chain sequence along with its context. Per the original data handling: Amplification with reference gene primers provided the estimates of nucleated cell counts. The table came from immunoSEQ multiplex PCR; TCRdb's copy has only in-frame clones and leaves some out. The DNA gave D and trimming, while V, J and clone size come from that table. The sample comprises around 300,000 clones, over 70% of which are singletons, and under 6% rests with the top ten. This entry comes from a study of blood T cell repertoires in COVID-19. The study recruited people aged about 18 to 89 years across approximately 24 US areas. Participants' reported clinical history set cohort assignment. Trimming stripped 5 bases from V and 1 base from J, with 15 bases between. Germline V gene lookup returns CDR1 LNHDA and CDR2 SQIVND (reference sequence). CDR3 length: 16 amino acids.

The sequenced material came from PBMCs or T cells enriched from blood (not recorded which). The chain has TRBV19 and TRBJ2-1, with D possibly matching TRBD1 (5 bases). This TCR came from a man younger than 45 who had recovered from COVID-19. CDR3 residues: CASSLPQGWSYNEQFF. The CDR3 nucleotides are TGTGCCAGTAGTCTCCCGCAGGGTTGGTCCTACAATGAGCAGTTCTTC. Supplemented by reference TRBV19 and TRBJ2-1, the full variable domain reads DGGITQSPKYLFRKEGQNVTLSCEQNLNHDAMYWYRQDPGQGLRLIYYSQIVNDFQKGDIAEGYSVSREKKESFPLTVTSAQKNPTAFYLCASSLPQGWSYNEQFFGPGTRLTVL.